These 32 T cell receptor beta chains were all obtained from the same sample, sequenced in a study of T-cell memory formation after mild COVID-19. TCRdb ran MiXCR on the 5' RACE reads and lists one entry per CDR3 protein. This sample yields approximately 290,000 distinct CDR3 sequences, of which approximately 7.6% are seen a single time; 20% to 25% belongs to the top ten. The source material was PBMCs or a T cell subset sorted from them (not recorded which). The source is a man aged 18 to 30 who had mild COVID-19 (a few samples of this study predate the infection). Cell type and time point are not known.

This clonotype was seen only a few times. The rearrangement joins TRBV10-3 to TRBJ1-2, with TRBD1 matching over 8 bases. The CDR3 length is 13 residues. CDR1 and CDR2 (germline): ENHRY, SYGVKD. The J segment lost 2 bases and the V segment lost 7 bases, leaving 3 bases of the junction unmatched. The CDR3 protein is CAITSGGNYGYTF. CDR3 coding DNA: TGTGCCATCACGTCAGGGGGCAACTATGGCTACACCTTC.

This clonotype was counted many times. The V and J genes are TRBV9 and TRBJ2-3; 8 positions agree with TRBD2. This CDR3 comprises 15 residues. From germline, CDR1 is SGDLS and CDR2 YYNGEE. With V trimmed by 2 bases and J by 0 bases, 2 bases remained unmatched. The CDR3 loop reads CASSVVAGSTDTQYF. The CDR3 DNA follows: TGTGCCAGCAGCGTGGTAGCGGGGAGCACAGATACGCAGTATTTT.

In this sample, this clonotype turned up a few times. This rearrangement joins TRBV5-6 to TRBJ2-7; D is uncertain. The CDR3 has 14 amino acids. Trimming left V 0 bases short and J 6 bases short, with 13 bases between. Germline lookup yields CDR1 SGHDT and CDR2 YYEEEE. CDR3: CASSLDRKGSEQYV. The CDR3 coding sequence is TGTGCCAGCAGCTTGGATAGGAAGGGTAGCGAGCAGTACGTC.

The rearrangement joins TRBV11-2 to TRBJ2-3; D may be TRBD1 or TRBD2 (5 bases each). Germline loops: CDR1 SGHAT, CDR2 FQNNGV. The CDR3 covers 16 residues. V dropped 5 bases and J dropped 0 bases, with 15 bases sitting between them. CDR3 sequence: CASSPHNRDSTDTQYF. CDR3 nucleotides: TGTGCCAGCAGCCCACACAACCGGGACAGCACAGATACGCAGTATTTT.

In its sample, this clonotype was seen many times. The chain joins TRBV7-8 to TRBJ1-5; 7 bases map to TRBD1. There are 14 residues in the CDR3. Looked up from germline, CDR1 is SGHVS and CDR2 is FQNEAQ. V lost 5 bases, J lost 2 bases, and 3 bases stayed unmatched. The CDR3 region is CASSIDRGNQPQHF. In DNA form, the CDR3 reads TGTGCCAGCAGCATAGACAGGGGCAATCAGCCCCAGCATTTT. Using reference TRBV7-8 and TRBJ1-5 for the parts outside the CDR3, the full variable domain is GAGVSQSPRYKVAKRGQDVALRCDPISGHVSLFWYQQALGQGPEFLTYFQNEAQLDKSGLPSDRFFAERPEGSVSTLKIQRTQQEDSAVYLCASSIDRGNQPQHFGDGTRLSIL.

This rearrangement joins TRBV12-3 or TRBV12-4 to TRBJ2-3; D gene ambiguous. This CDR3 is built from 14 residues. Trimming cost V 3 bases and J 2 bases, with 9 bases left between them. The CDR3 here is CASSLIGYTDTQYF. For the CDR3, the DNA is TGTGCCAGCAGTTTGATAGGGTACACAGATACGCAGTATTTT.

This clonotype occurred many times. The J gene is TRBJ2-3, the V gene TRBV5-1, with TRBD1 matching 10 bases. CDR1 and CDR2 from the germline V gene are SGHRS and YFSETQ. This CDR3 spans 16 amino acids. The junction had 9 bases not matched to a gene; V was cut back by 2 bases and J by 6 bases. CDR3 amino acids: CASSFDPGTGADTQYF. The CDR3 DNA is TGCGCCAGCAGCTTCGATCCCGGGACAGGGGCGGATACGCAGTATTTT.

In this sample, this clonotype turned up once. The chain is built from TRBV3-1 and TRBJ1-5; 8 nucleotides line up with TRBD1. CDR1 is LGHDT and CDR2 is YNNKEL in the germline V gene (reference sequence). The CDR3 spans 14 residues. Unmatched junction bases numbered 2, after V lost 1 base and J lost 6 bases. The CDR3 DNA sequence: TGTGCCAGCAGCCAAGGTACAGGGGGTCAGCCCCAGCATTTT. Translation: CASSQGTGGQPQHF.

The rearrangement links TRBV10-3 to TRBJ2-1, with 7 bases fitting TRBD2. From germline, CDR1 is ENHRY and CDR2 SYGVKD. V was pared by 11 bases and J by 5 bases, with 15 bases of the junction left unmatched. This CDR3 contains 15 residues. CDR3 amino acids: CASLAGDVWDNEQFF. CDR3 coding DNA: TGTGCCTCGCTCGCGGGGGATGTTTGGGACAATGAGCAGTTCTTC.

This clonotype has at least ten counts. The V call is TRBV7-2, the J call TRBJ2-7, with 10 positions matching TRBD2. Trimming removed 1 base from V and 4 bases from J; junction bases left unmatched: 4. Looked up from germline, CDR1 is SGHTA and CDR2 is FQGNSA. The CDR3 runs 15 residues. This chain's CDR3 is CASSLDGTSAYEQYF. CDR3 nucleotide sequence: TGTGCCAGCAGCTTAGACGGGACTAGCGCGTACGAGCAGTACTTC.

This clonotype was found a few times. The chain uses TRBV10-3 and TRBJ2-7, with 7 bases matching TRBD1. The germline gives CDR1 ENHRY, CDR2 SYGVKD. The ends lost 0 bases at V and 1 base at J; junction bases unmatched: 6. The CDR3 loop spans 16 amino acids. The CDR3 reads CAISESLDRSSYEQYV. CDR3 in DNA: TGTGCCATCAGTGAGTCTCTGGACAGGTCGTCCTACGAGCAGTACGTC.

This clonotype was counted a few times. This rearrangement joins TRBV12-5 to TRBJ1-2; D might be TRBD1 (6 bases). The germline V gene encodes CDR1 LGHNT and CDR2 FRNRAP. This CDR3 contains 13 residues. V was trimmed by 1 base and J by 5 bases, leaving 8 bases between them. The CDR3 nucleotides are TGTGCTAGTGGTTTGGGAAGGGGGTATGGCTACACCTTC. Translated, it gives CASGLGRGYGYTF.

A few counts support this clonotype. The V and J genes are TRBV6-2 or TRBV6-3 and TRBJ2-3; D possibly corresponds to TRBD2 (6 bases). Per the germline V gene, CDR1 is MNHEY and CDR2 is SVGEGT. Trimming shortened V by 4 bases and J by 4 bases, and 15 bases separated the two germline ends. The CDR3 is made up of 15 amino acids. CDR3 residues: CASSLGGAAPDTQYF. In nucleotides, the CDR3 is TGTGCCAGCAGTTTGGGCGGGGCTGCCCCAGATACGCAGTATTTT.

CDR3 DNA sequence: TGCAGTGCTAGCGGGCGGGGTCTGGGGGACGAGCAGTACTTC. Its translation is CSASGRGLGDEQYF. The V call is TRBV20-1, the J call TRBJ2-7; the D gene is possibly TRBD2 (6 bases). Trimming stripped 3 bases from V and 5 bases from J, with 17 bases between. Germline CDR1 is DFQATT and CDR2 is SNEGSKA (reference sequence). The CDR3 spans 14 residues.

Ten or more counts support this clonotype. The chain combines TRBV20-1 with TRBJ2-3; D is undetermined. Trimming pared 7 bases from V and 6 bases from J, leaving 14 bases between. The CDR3 is 12 residues long. CDR1 and CDR2 (germline): DFQATT, SNEGSKA (reference sequence). CDR3 bases: TGCAGTGGGCATGATGCAGGCGATACGCAGTATTTT. It is translated as CSGHDAGDTQYF.

This chain uses TRBV24-1 with TRBJ1-4, with 8 bases identical to TRBD1. This CDR3 contains 15 residues. Germline V gene data show CDR1 as KGHDR and CDR2 as SFDVKD. The J segment lost 8 bases and the V segment lost 4 bases, leaving 8 bases of the junction unmatched. CDR3 region: CATSDPGQGGEKLFF. The CDR3 DNA reads as TGTGCCACCAGTGACCCCGGACAGGGTGGCGAAAAACTGTTTTTT.

This sequence joins TRBV20-1 and TRBJ1-1; D gene ambiguous. The CDR3 spans 14 residues. Trimming removed 2 bases from V and 1 base from J, with 11 bases in between. Germline CDR1 and CDR2: DFQATT and SNEGSKA (reference sequence). The DNA of the CDR3 is TGCAGTGCTAGAAGCCCCCCAGCGAACACTGAAGCTTTCTTT. Amino acids: CSARSPPANTEAFF.

This clonotype turned up a few times. This chain uses TRBV6-5 with TRBJ1-6; D is perhaps TRBD1 (6 bases). CDR1 and CDR2 (germline): MNHEY, SVGAGI. The CDR3 covers 14 residues. The V end was cut by 0 bases, the J end by 8 bases, with 8 bases between. The CDR3 reads CASSYSAGDSPLHF. For the CDR3, the DNA is TGTGCCAGCAGTTACTCGGCAGGGGATTCACCCCTCCACTTT.

V is TRBV4-1 and J is TRBJ2-3; 7 nucleotides match TRBD1. From germline, CDR1 is MGHRA and CDR2 YSYEKL. Trimming removed 4 bases from V and 6 bases from J; junction bases left unmatched: 13. There are 16 residues in the CDR3. In DNA form, the CDR3 reads TGCGCCAGCAGCCCCTACAAGGGGGACAGTCACGATACGCAGTATTTT. As protein: CASSPYKGDSHDTQYF.

This clonotype was seen more than once but under ten times. The chain links TRBV27 to TRBJ2-7, with D tentatively TRBD1 (6 bases). Germline V CDR1 and CDR2: MNHEY, SMNVEV (reference sequence). The V gene lost 5 bases and the J gene lost 6 bases, with 17 bases spanning the gap. The length of the CDR3 is 14 residues. CDR3 nucleotides: TGTGCCAGCAGTCCCCCGGGACATTCTCCCGAGCAGTACGTC. It yields the protein CASSPPGHSPEQYV.

The rearrangement uses TRBV6-5 and TRBJ2-2, with 9 bases identical to TRBD1. This CDR3 comprises 15 residues. V shed 5 bases, J shed 5 bases, and the junction held 6 bases outside the gene matches. Germline V gene data show CDR1 as MNHEY and CDR2 as SVGAGI. CDR3 in DNA: TGTGCCAGCAGTGTACAGGGGGCGAGGACCGGGGAGCTGTTTTTT. Protein: CASSVQGARTGELFF.

This clonotype was counted ten times or more. The junction departs from the called germline gene at one end, perhaps through a read error. The chain recombines TRBV5-1 with TRBJ1-2, with D tentatively TRBD1 (5 bases). CDR3 length equals 13 residues. The germline gives CDR1 SGHRS, CDR2 YFSETQ. CDR3 protein: CASSLGQGNGYTF. The CDR3 DNA sequence: TGTGCCAGCAGTTTAGGGCAGGGAAATGGCTACACCTTC.

This clonotype was recorded a few times. The chain is built from TRBV4-3 and TRBJ2-3; no clear D. The CDR3 has 16 residues. Trimming removed 0 bases from V and 0 bases from J, with 10 bases in between. Germline V gives CDR1 LGHNA, CDR2 YSLEER. The CDR3 DNA reads as TGCGCCAGCAGCCAAGACACGGGCCTTAGCACAGATACGCAGTATTTT. Translation: CASSQDTGLSTDTQYF.

CDR3 amino acids: CASSPHGTFGDTKPYEQYF. The CDR3 coding sequence is TGTGCCAGCAGCCCACACGGGACTTTTGGGGACACCAAACCCTACGAGCAGTACTTC. The gene calls are TRBV14 and TRBJ2-7, with D possibly being TRBD1 or TRBD2 (6 bases each). Germline CDR1 SGHDN, CDR2 FVKESK. There are 19 residues in the CDR3. V gave up 4 bases and J gave up 2 bases, with 27 bases separating them. Filled out from reference TRBV14 and TRBJ2-7, the complete variable domain reads EAGVTQFPSHSVIEKGQTVTLRCDPISGHDNLYWYRRVMGKEIKFLLHFVKESKQDESGMPNNRFLAERTGGTYSTLKVQPAELEDSGVYFCASSPHGTFGDTKPYEQYFGPGTRLTVT.

The chain recombines TRBV6-5 with TRBJ1-1; D is uncertain. The germline V and J ends were trimmed by 4 bases and 4 bases, with 10 bases remaining between them. The CDR3 contains 13 residues. Germline V gene lookup returns CDR1 MNHEY and CDR2 SVGAGI. In DNA form, the CDR3 reads TGTGCCAGCAGTTTCCCGGCCGGCACTGAAGCTTTCTTT. Residues: CASSFPAGTEAFF.

This clonotype was observed a few times. A read error may produce the germline difference seen at one junction end. V is TRBV5-1 and J is TRBJ2-1; 8 bases agree with TRBD2. The germline V gene has CDR1 SGHRS and CDR2 YFSETQ. The CDR3 covers 15 residues. The CDR3 here is CASSLLRGAWNEKFF. DNA for the CDR3: TGCGCCAGCAGCTTGTTGCGGGGGGCCTGGAATGAGAAGTTCTTC.

The sample holds many counts of this clonotype. This chain connects TRBV5-1 to TRBJ1-1; D is uncertain. V lost 3 bases, J lost 6 bases, and 15 bases lay in between. Germline CDR1 and CDR2: SGHRS and YFSETQ. This CDR3 spans 14 amino acids. The CDR3 is CASSSFSAVAEAFF. The CDR3 bases are TGCGCCAGCAGCTCCTTCTCGGCGGTTGCTGAAGCTTTCTTT.

J is TRBJ1-1 and V is TRBV6-2 or TRBV6-3; no firm D call. Per the germline V gene, CDR1 is MNHEY and CDR2 is SVGEGT. Between the trimmed V and J ends, which lost 2 bases and 4 bases, there was a span of 11 bases. There are 14 residues in the CDR3. CDR3 region: CASSYGGWGTEAFF. The CDR3 coding sequence is TGTGCCAGCAGTTACGGAGGGTGGGGCACTGAAGCTTTCTTT.

The chain combines TRBV11-2 with TRBJ1-1; no reliable D call. Germline V gene lookup returns CDR1 SGHAT and CDR2 FQNNGV. The CDR3 runs to 14 residues. V gave up 5 bases and J gave up 3 bases, with 13 bases separating them. The CDR3 sequence is CASSPSGGDTEAFF. In DNA, the CDR3 is TGTGCCAGCAGCCCCTCGGGCGGAGACACTGAAGCTTTCTTT. Using reference TRBV11-2 and TRBJ1-1 for the parts outside the CDR3, the full variable domain is EAGVAQSPRYKIIEKRQSVAFWCNPISGHATLYWYQQILGQGPKLLIQFQNNGVVDDSQLPKDRFSAERLKGVDSTLKIQPAKLEDSAVYLCASSPSGGDTEAFFGQGTRLTVV.

The V gene is TRBV5-4, the J gene TRBJ2-3; no firm D call. Germline CDR1 is SGHNT and CDR2 is YYREEE (reference sequence). V was shortened by 3 bases and J by 0 bases, with 14 bases between the two germline ends. The CDR3 extends over 16 amino acids. The CDR3 DNA sequence: TGTGCCAGCAGCTCACGCAAGGACCTCAGCACAGATACGCAGTATTTT. Translation: CASSSRKDLSTDTQYF.

This chain joins TRBV28 and TRBJ2-5, with TRBD2 as a possible D gene (7 bases). Deletions cut 3 bases from V and 5 bases from J, with 10 bases between. CDR3 length: 13 amino acids. The germline V gene has CDR1 MDHEN and CDR2 SYDVKM. This CDR3 is CASSFAGAETQYF. The CDR3 region has the DNA TGTGCCAGCAGTTTCGCGGGGGCTGAGACCCAGTACTTC.

The chain carries TRBV18 and TRBJ1-2; possibly TRBD1 for D (5 bases). V was pared by 2 bases and J by 5 bases, with 15 bases between. Germline CDR1 KGHSH, CDR2 LQKENI. This CDR3 contains 15 residues. As DNA, the CDR3 is TGTGCCAGCTCACCAGGGGCTGCAGCAGAATATGGCTACACCTTC. Translating gives CASSPGAAAEYGYTF.